Shown below are 14 T cell receptor beta chains from a single sample sequenced in a study of shared clonotypes between healthy human individuals. Only CD45RO-negative cells positively selected for CCR7 counted as naive CD8 cells, so terminally differentiated effector memory CD45RA+ cells were excluded. Data came from immunoSEQ multiplex PCR; TCRdb stores just in-frame clones and leaves some out. The table includes around 2,000,000 clones, roughly 94% detected once. The sequenced sample was naive CD8+ T cells sorted from blood. The receptor source for this set is a man aged 18-30 years in good health.

As to this clone: The sample holds other DNA sequences that translate to the same CDR3. The gene calls are TRBV19 and TRBJ2-1, with TRBD2 as a possible D gene (6 bases). CDR3 length: 13 residues. Trimming took off 3 bases at V and 3 bases at J, with 6 bases between the two ends. CDR1 and CDR2 from the germline V gene are LNHDA and SQIVND (reference sequence). The CDR3 nucleotides read TGTGCCAGTAGTATGGGACTCTACAATGAGCAGTTCTTC. Translated: CASSMGLYNEQFF.

CDR3 DNA sequence: TGTGCCAGCAGCATCGAACAGGGGTACTATGGCTACACCTTC. Amino acid sequence: CASSIEQGYYGYTF. The chain is built from TRBV5-5 and TRBJ1-2; 7 positions agree with TRBD1. CDR1 and CDR2 (germline): SGHKS, YYEKEE (reference sequence). The CDR3 totals 14 residues. J was trimmed by 3 bases and V by 4 bases; bases with no gene match: 6.

The CDR3: CASSLKLRSNYGYTF. For the CDR3, the DNA is TGCGCCAGCAGCCTAAAACTGCGTTCTAACTATGGCTACACCTTC. The chain has TRBV5-1 and TRBJ1-2, with D unclear. This CDR3 has 15 amino acids. Germline V gene lookup returns CDR1 SGHRS and CDR2 YFSETQ. V was trimmed by 4 bases and J by 0 bases, leaving 13 bases between them. Drawing the rest from reference TRBV5-1 and TRBJ1-2, the complete variable domain is KAGVTQTPRYLIKTRGQQVTLSCSPISGHRSVSWYQQTPGQGLQFLFEYFSETQRNKGNFPGRFSGRQFSNSRSEMNVSTLELGDSALYLCASSLKLRSNYGYTFGSGTRLTVV.

V and J are TRBV5-4 and TRBJ1-1, with D hard to call. V was cut by 4 bases and J by 4 bases, with 17 bases left in between. Germline lookup yields CDR1 SGHNT and CDR2 YYREEE (reference sequence). This CDR3 is built from 15 residues. The CDR3 loop reads CASSREVGSSTEAFF. DNA of the CDR3: TGTGCCAGCAGCCGAGAGGTTGGGTCTAGCACTGAAGCTTTCTTT. The variable domain in full, with the rest retrieved from reference TRBV5-4 and TRBJ1-1, is ETGVTQSPTHLIKTRGQQVTLRCSSQSGHNTVSWYQQALGQGPQFIFQYYREEENGRGNFPPRFSGLQFPNYSSELNVNALELDDSALYLCASSREVGSSTEAFFGQGTRLTVV.

V usage is TRBV30 and J usage is TRBJ2-5; D is uncertain. V dropped 1 base and J dropped 7 bases, with 16 bases sitting between them. This CDR3 comprises 14 residues. Germline V CDR1 and CDR2: GTSNPN, SVGIG (reference sequence). As DNA, the CDR3 is TGTGCCTGGAGTGAGGGCAGTTCGGCTTGGACCCAGTACTTC. Translating gives CAWSEGSSAWTQYF.

This chain uses TRBV7-9 with TRBJ2-7; D is perhaps TRBD2 (5 bases). Trimming removed 7 bases at V and 1 base at J, with 14 bases between. Germline V CDR1 and CDR2: SEHNR, FQNEAQ (reference sequence). There are 14 residues in the CDR3. The CDR3 DNA sequence: TGTGCCAGCACCCCTTCAGCGGATTCCTACGAGCAGTACTTC. Translation gives CASTPSADSYEQYF.

Concerning this clone: In the same sample, other DNA sequences code for this CDR3. The V call is TRBV7-9, the J call TRBJ2-7, with D uncertain. V lost 2 bases and J lost 2, with 10 bases in between. CDR3 length: 14 amino acids. Germline loops: CDR1 SEHNR, CDR2 FQNEAQ (reference sequence). The CDR3 DNA is TGTGCCAGCAGCTTATCGATGGGGACCTACGAGCAGTACTTC. This gives the protein CASSLSMGTYEQYF.

J is TRBJ2-1 and V is TRBV28; D gene uncertain. Per the germline V gene, CDR1 is MDHEN and CDR2 is SYDVKM. There are 15 residues in the CDR3. Trimming shortened V by 5 bases and J by 6 bases, and 17 bases separated the two germline ends. DNA for the CDR3: TGTGCCAGCAGTACACCGGGCCCCCTTGCCAATGAGCAGTTCTTC. Its protein is CASSTPGPLANEQFF. The whole variable domain, filled in from reference TRBV28 and TRBJ2-1, reads DVKVTQSSRYLVKRTGEKVFLECVQDMDHENMFWYRQDPGLGLRLIYFSYDVKMKEKGDIPEGYSVSREKKERFSLILESASTNQTSMYLCASSTPGPLANEQFFGPGTRLTVL.

This clone appeared a few times. The rearrangement joins TRBV6-1 to TRBJ2-7; D unclear. V lost 2 bases to trimming and J lost 4 bases, with 15 bases between them. Germline CDR1 is MNHNS and CDR2 is SASEGT. This CDR3 region has 15 residues. CDR3 protein: CASSELVGFGYEQYF. Here the CDR3 DNA reads TGTGCCAGCAGTGAACTGGTGGGGTTCGGATACGAGCAGTACTTC.

The genes are TRBV6-5 and TRBJ2-7; 8 nucleotides align to TRBD2. Germline V gives CDR1 MNHEY, CDR2 SVGAGI. CDR3 length equals 15 residues. With V trimmed by 6 bases and J by 0 bases, 7 bases remained unmatched. As DNA, the CDR3 is TGTGCCAGCAGGCCTAGCGGGTCCAGCTCCTACGAGCAGTACTTC. Amino acids: CASRPSGSSSYEQYF.

CDR3 residues: CASSLQGAGTDTQYF. The CDR3 nucleotides are TGTGCCAGCAGCCTGCAGGGGGCTGGGACAGATACGCAGTATTTT. The chain carries TRBV6-5 and TRBJ2-3; TRBD1 aligns across 8 bases. Germline lookup yields CDR1 MNHEY and CDR2 SVGAGI. CDR3 length equals 15 residues. V trimming: 6 bases; J trimming: 3 bases; junction bases outside the gene matches: 8.

This clone has a single count. The chain carries TRBV7-3 and TRBJ2-1; 9 bases agree with TRBD2. In germline, CDR1 is SGHTA, CDR2 FQGTGA. The CDR3 totals 16 residues. V was pared by 1 base and J by 4 bases, with 5 bases of the junction left unmatched. CDR3 coding DNA: TGTGCCAGCAGCTTAAATCCTAGCGGGGAATACAATGAGCAGTTCTTC. Translated, it gives CASSLNPSGEYNEQFF.

This clone appeared a few times. This rearrangement joins TRBV6-6 to TRBJ1-6; D gene ambiguous. Trimming shortened V by 2 bases and J by 8 bases, and 7 bases separated the two germline ends. The CDR3 runs to 13 residues. Germline loops: CDR1 MNHNY, CDR2 SVGAGI (reference sequence). Here the CDR3 DNA reads TGTGCCAGCAGTTACGGCGGGGATTCACCCCTCCACTTT. Protein product: CASSYGGDSPLHF.

The chain recombines TRBV4-1 with TRBJ2-2; no reliable D call. CDR3 length: 16 residues. Germline V gene sequence: CDR1 MGHRA, CDR2 YSYEKL. With 1 base removed from V and 4 bases from J, the gap between germline ends came to 13 bases. The CDR3 reads CASSQASESSTGELFF. DNA for the CDR3: TGCGCCAGCAGCCAAGCATCGGAGTCCAGCACCGGGGAGCTGTTTTTT.